This T cell receptor (beta chain) is from a study of blood T cell repertoires in COVID-19. Overall study context: COVID-19 samples collected from the United States, Italy and Spain covered acute and convalescent phases. T cells, B-cell-depleted T cells, or PBMCs supplied cDNA or gDNA.

As handled by the study authors: Reference gene primer amplification gave estimated nucleated cell counts. The method was immunoSEQ multiplex PCR; TCRdb's version includes in-frame clones alone and lacks a portion of them. That table furnishes V, J and clone size, whereas the DNA furnished D and trimming. This table holds more than 150,000 clones, 75% to 90% found once. The CDR3 is 13 residues long. The V gene's germline CDR1 is SQVTM and CDR2 ANQGSEA. The V end lost 7 bases, the J end lost 0 bases, and 7 bases lay between the germline ends. The source of this sequence is a middle-aged woman with acute or convalescent COVID-19. The sequenced sample was peripheral blood. The chain employs TRBV29-1 and TRBJ2-6, with D hard to call. This chain's CDR3 is CSGSFSGANVLTF. The CDR3 nucleotides are TGCAGCGGTAGTTTCTCTGGGGCCAACGTCCTGACTTTC.